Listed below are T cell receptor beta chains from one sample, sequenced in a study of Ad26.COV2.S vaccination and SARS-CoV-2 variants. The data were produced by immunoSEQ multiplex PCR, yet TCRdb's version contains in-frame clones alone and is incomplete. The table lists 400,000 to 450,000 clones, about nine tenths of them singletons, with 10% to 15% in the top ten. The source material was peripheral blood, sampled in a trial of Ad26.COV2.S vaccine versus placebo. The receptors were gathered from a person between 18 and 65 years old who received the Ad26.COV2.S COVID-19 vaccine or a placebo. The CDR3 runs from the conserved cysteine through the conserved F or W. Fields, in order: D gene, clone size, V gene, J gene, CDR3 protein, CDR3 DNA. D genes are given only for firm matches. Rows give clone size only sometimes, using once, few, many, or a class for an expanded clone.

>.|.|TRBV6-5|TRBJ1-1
CASSYRQQGSGTEAFF
TGTGCCAGCAGTTACCGACAGCAGGGCTCGGGCACTGAAGCTTTCTTT
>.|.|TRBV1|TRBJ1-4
CTSSQDRHREITNEKLFF
TGCACCAGCAGCCAAGATCGTCACAGGGAAATAACTAATGAAAAACTGTTTTTT
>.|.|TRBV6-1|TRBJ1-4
CASSDGSGGAEKLFF
TGTGCCAGCAGTGACGGCTCCGGGGGCGCGGAAAAACTGTTTTTT
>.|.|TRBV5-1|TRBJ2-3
CASSGGEPTDTQYF
TGCGCCAGCAGCGGCGGGGAGCCAACAGATACGCAGTATTTT
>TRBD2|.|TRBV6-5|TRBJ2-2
CASRGTSGGIGELFF
TGTGCCAGCAGGGGGACTAGCGGCGGGATCGGGGAGCTGTTTTTT
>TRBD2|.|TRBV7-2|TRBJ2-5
CASSPIAGAYQETQYF
TGTGCCAGCAGTCCCATAGCGGGAGCCTACCAAGAGACCCAGTACTTC
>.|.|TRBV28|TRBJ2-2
CASSLIAGELFF
TGTGCCAGCAGTTTAATTGCTGGGGAGCTGTTTTTT
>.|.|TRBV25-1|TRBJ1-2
CASRDTSNYGYTF
TGTGCCAGCAGAGACACCTCAAACTATGGCTACACCTTC
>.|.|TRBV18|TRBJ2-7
CASSPSHYEQYF
TGTGCCAGCTCACCGTCCCACTACGAGCAGTACTTC
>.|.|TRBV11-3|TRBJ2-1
CASSLGGTSYNEQFF
TGTGCCAGCAGCTTAGGGGGGACTTCCTACAATGAGCAGTTCTTC
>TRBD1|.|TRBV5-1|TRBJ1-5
CASDRVRDQPQHF
TGCGCCAGTGACAGGGTACGGGATCAGCCCCAGCATTTT
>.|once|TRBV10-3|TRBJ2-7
CAISRLLETYEQYF
TGTGCCATCAGCCGCCTTTTGGAAACCTACGAGCAGTACTTC
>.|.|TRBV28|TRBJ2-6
CASSQSSGANVLTF
TGTGCCAGCAGTCAGAGCTCTGGGGCCAACGTCCTGACTTTC
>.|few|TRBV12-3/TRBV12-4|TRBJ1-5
CASSFDQPQHF
TGTGCCAGCAGTTTTGATCAGCCCCAGCATTTT
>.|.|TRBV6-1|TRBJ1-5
CASSELLAGDQPQHF
TGTGCCAGCAGTGAATTGTTGGCAGGGGATCAGCCCCAGCATTTT
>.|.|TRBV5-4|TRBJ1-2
CASSLSARYGYTF
TGTGCCAGCAGCTTGAGCGCGCGCTATGGCTACACCTTC
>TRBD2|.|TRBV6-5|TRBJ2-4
CASSSVAGETDIQYF
TGTGCCAGCAGTTCCGTGGCGGGAGAGACAGACATTCAGTACTTC
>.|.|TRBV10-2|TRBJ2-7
CASSELVGTNYEQYF
TGCGCCAGCAGTGAGCTTGTTGGGACAAATTACGAGCAGTACTTC
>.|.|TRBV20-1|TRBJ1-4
CSASVFGHTTNEKLFF
TGCAGTGCTAGTGTTTTTGGGCACACAACTAATGAAAAACTGTTTTTT
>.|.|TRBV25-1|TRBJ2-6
CASSAGAVSSGANVLTF
TGTGCCAGCAGTGCAGGGGCGGTGTCTTCGGGGGCCAACGTCCTGACTTTC
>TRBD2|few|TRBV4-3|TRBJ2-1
CASSQDVASGSNEQFF
TGCGCCAGCAGCCAAGACGTGGCTAGCGGGAGCAATGAGCAGTTCTTC
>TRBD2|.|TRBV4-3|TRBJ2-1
CASSQDRLAGEAEQFF
TGCGCCAGCAGCCAAGATCGACTAGCGGGAGAGGCTGAGCAGTTCTTC
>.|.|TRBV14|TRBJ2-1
CASSRDWDEQFF
TGTGCCAGCAGCCGAGACTGGGATGAGCAGTTCTTC
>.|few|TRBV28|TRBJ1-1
CASSLGQNTEAFF
TGTGCCAGCAGTTTAGGACAGAACACTGAAGCTTTCTTT
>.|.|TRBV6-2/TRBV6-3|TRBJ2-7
CASSSRLSSYEQYF
TGTGCCAGCAGTTCCCGCCTAAGCTCCTACGAGCAGTACTTC
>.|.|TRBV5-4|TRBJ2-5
CASSYGSWGAEEETQYF
TGTGCCAGCAGTTATGGCAGTTGGGGGGCGGAAGAAGAGACCCAGTACTTC
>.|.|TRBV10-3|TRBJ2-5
CAISESPEGETQYF
TGTGCCATCAGTGAGTCGCCAGAAGGGGAGACCCAGTACTTC
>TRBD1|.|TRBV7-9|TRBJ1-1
CASSFGQVGNTEAFF
TGTGCCAGCAGCTTCGGACAGGTTGGGAACACTGAAGCTTTCTTT
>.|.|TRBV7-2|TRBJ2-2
CASSFQARNLGELFF
TGTGCCAGCAGCTTTCAGGCCAGGAACCTCGGGGAGCTGTTTTTT
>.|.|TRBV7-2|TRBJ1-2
CASSQTGFGYTF
TGTGCCAGCAGTCAAACAGGTTTTGGCTACACCTTC
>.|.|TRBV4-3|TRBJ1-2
CASSLTDSNHYGYTF
TGCGCCAGCAGCCTAACTGACAGTAACCACTATGGCTACACCTTC
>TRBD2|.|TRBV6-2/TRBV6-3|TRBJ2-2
CASSYRTSGRSTGELFF
TGTGCCAGCAGTTACAGAACTAGCGGGCGCAGCACCGGGGAGCTGTTTTTT
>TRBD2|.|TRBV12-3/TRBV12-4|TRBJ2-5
CASSYLRENQYF
TGTGCCAGCAGTTACTTGCGGGAGAACCAGTACTTC
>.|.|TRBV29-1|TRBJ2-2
CSVFTGELFF
TGCAGCGTTTTCACCGGGGAGCTGTTTTTT
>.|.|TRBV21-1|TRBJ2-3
CASTDTQYF
TGTGCCAGCACAGATACGCAGTATTTT
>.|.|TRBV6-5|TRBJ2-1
CASSFGVDNEQFF
TGTGCCAGCAGTTTTGGTGTAGACAATGAGCAGTTCTTC
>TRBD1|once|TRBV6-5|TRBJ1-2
CASISRDREMHGYTF
TGTGCCAGCATATCCCGGGACAGGGAGATGCATGGCTACACCTTC
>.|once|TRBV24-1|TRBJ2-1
CATMRVWGLNEQFF
TGTGCCACCATGAGAGTATGGGGGTTGAATGAGCAGTTCTTC
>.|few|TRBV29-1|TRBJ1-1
CSVPLNTEAFF
TGCAGCGTCCCCTTGAACACTGAAGCTTTCTTT
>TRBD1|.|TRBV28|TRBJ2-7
CASSFWTGDHEQYF
TGTGCCAGCAGTTTCTGGACAGGGGACCACGAGCAGTACTTC
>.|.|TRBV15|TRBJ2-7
CATSRHPLTGDLYEQYF
TGTGCCACCAGCAGACACCCTCTTACGGGAGACCTTTACGAGCAGTACTTC
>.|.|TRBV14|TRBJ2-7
CASGRAGKVYEQYF
TGTGCCAGCGGCAGGGCGGGAAAGGTCTACGAGCAGTACTTC
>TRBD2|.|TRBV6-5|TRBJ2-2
CASSYSSSGYTGELFF
TGTGCCAGCAGTTACTCGTCTAGCGGATACACCGGGGAGCTGTTTTTT
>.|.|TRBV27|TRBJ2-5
CASSLGRGGETQYF
TGTGCCAGCAGTTTGGGCAGGGGGGGAGAGACCCAGTACTTC
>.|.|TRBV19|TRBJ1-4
CASSIEQGTRGGEKLFF
TGTGCCAGTAGTATAGAACAGGGAACAAGGGGTGGTGAAAAACTGTTTTTT
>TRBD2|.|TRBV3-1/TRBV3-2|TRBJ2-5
CASSQESLIPGTSEGRSETQYF
TGTGCCAGCAGCCAAGAATCCCTCATACCCGGGACTAGTGAGGGTAGATCAGAGACCCAGTACTTC
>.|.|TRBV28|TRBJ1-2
CASSSGAYGYTF
TGTGCCAGCAGTTCAGGGGCCTATGGCTACACCTTC
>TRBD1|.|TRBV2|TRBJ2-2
CASSEVGQGITGELFF
TGTGCCAGCAGTGAAGTTGGACAGGGGATCACCGGGGAGCTGTTTTTT
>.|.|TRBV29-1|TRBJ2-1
CSVRWNEQFF
TGCAGCGTCAGGTGGAATGAGCAGTTCTTC
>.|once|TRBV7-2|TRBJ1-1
CASSLVAKGNTEAFF
TGTGCCAGCAGCTTAGTGGCGAAGGGAAACACTGAAGCTTTCTTT
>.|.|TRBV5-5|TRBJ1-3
CASSLYRRTVRSGNTIYF
TGTGCCAGCAGCTTGTATCGCCGGACGGTACGCTCTGGAAACACCATATATTTT
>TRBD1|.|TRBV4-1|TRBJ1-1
CASSQGQGPPEAFF
TGCGCCAGCAGCCAAGGACAGGGTCCGCCTGAAGCTTTCTTT
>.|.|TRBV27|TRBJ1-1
CASSLSAYWLNTEAFF
TGTGCCAGCAGTTTAAGTGCCTATTGGTTGAACACTGAAGCTTTCTTT
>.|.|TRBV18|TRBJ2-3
CASSGYSTDTQYF
TGTGCCAGCTCGGGGTATAGCACAGATACGCAGTATTTT
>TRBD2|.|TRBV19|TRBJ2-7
CASSRLGTSRDEQYF
TGTGCCAGTAGCCGCCTAGGGACTAGCAGGGACGAGCAGTACTTC
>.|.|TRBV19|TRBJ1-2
CASTADNYGYTF
TGTGCCAGTACGGCCGACAACTATGGCTACACCTTC